This entry describes one T cell receptor beta chain. The antigen remains undetermined. These data come from a study of CD8 T cells in ankylosing spondylitis. The V and J ends lost 4 bases and 4 bases, in that order; junction bases with no gene match: 7. CDR1 MGHRA and CDR2 YSYEKL come from the germline V gene. The CDR3 sequence is 16 residues long. The study's findings and limits: Reportedly, matched ankylosing spondylitis synovial fluid was significantly enriched for disease-linked clones.

MiXCR, run by TCRdb on the 5' RACE reads, gives a single entry per CDR3 protein. Of about 250,000 distinct CDR3 sequences listed, roughly 32% were seen once; the top ten hold around 4.2%. The chain joins TRBV4-1 to TRBJ2-1; TRBD2 matches at 10 bases. The receptor comes from a male donor with ankylosing spondylitis or in good health (not recorded which). Sequenced material: blood, either unsorted or a sorted T cell fraction (not recorded which). The CDR3 spells CASSLRLAGEYNEQFF. CDR3 sequence (DNA): TGCGCCAGCAGCCTCCGGCTAGCGGGGGAATACAATGAGCAGTTCTTC.